The present T cell receptor (beta chain) was sequenced within a study of post-analysis software for immune sequencing data. Broader study findings: TRBV segments more frequent in patients than in controls numbered a few and included TRBV5-6, TRBV5-1 and TRBV20-1.

Per the germline V gene, CDR1 is MDHEN and CDR2 is SYDVKM. CDR3 size: 15 residues. V dropped 6 bases and J dropped 6 bases, with 18 bases sitting between them. Tagging with unique molecular identifiers was a feature of the TCR beta cDNA libraries. TCRdb reprocessed the PCR reads with MiXCR, giving one entry per CDR3 protein. The sample yields approximately 440,000 distinct CDR3 sequences, less than 45% seen once. Comment on this clonotype: The antigen remains unidentified.

Material: blood. The chain links TRBV28 to TRBJ1-5; possibly TRBD1 for D (5 bases). The receptor's source is a girl aged 5-17 years with multiple sclerosis. CDR3 amino acids: CASSRGGGRFQPQHF. The CDR3 DNA sequence: TGTGCCAGCAGCCGCGGGGGGGGTAGGTTTCAGCCCCAGCATTTT.